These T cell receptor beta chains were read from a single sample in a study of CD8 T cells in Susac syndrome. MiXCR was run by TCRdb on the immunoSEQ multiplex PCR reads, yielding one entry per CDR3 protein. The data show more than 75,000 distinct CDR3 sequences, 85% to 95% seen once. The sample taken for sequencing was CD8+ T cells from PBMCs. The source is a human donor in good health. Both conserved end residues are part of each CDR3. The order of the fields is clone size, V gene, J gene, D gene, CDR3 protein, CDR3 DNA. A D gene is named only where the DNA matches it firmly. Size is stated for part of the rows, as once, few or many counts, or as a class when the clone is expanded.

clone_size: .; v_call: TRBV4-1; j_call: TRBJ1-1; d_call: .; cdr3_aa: CASSHLGTEAFF; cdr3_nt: TGCGCCAGCAGCCACTTAGGGACTGAAGCTTTCTTT
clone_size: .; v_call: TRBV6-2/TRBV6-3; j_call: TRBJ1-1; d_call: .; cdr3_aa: CASSYNLGTEAFF; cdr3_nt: TGTGCCAGCAGTTACAACCTAGGGACTGAAGCTTTCTTT
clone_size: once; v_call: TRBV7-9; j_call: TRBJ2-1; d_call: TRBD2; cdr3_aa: CASSSLVASGVKIYNEQFF; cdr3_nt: TGTGCCAGCAGTTCACTAGTAGCGAGCGGGGTCAAAATATACAATGAGCAGTTCTTC
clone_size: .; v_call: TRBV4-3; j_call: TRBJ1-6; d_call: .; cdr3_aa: CASSQDGRVSYNSPLHF; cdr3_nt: TGCGCCAGCAGCCAAGATGGGAGGGTATCCTATAATTCACCCCTCCACTTT
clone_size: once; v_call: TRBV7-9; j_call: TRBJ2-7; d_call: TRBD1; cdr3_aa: CASSAKQGKKDEQYF; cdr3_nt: TGTGCCAGCAGCGCAAAACAGGGGAAAAAAGACGAGCAGTACTTC
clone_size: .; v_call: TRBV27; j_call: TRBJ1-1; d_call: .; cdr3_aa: CASQTWTGTEAFF; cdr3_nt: TGTGCCAGCCAGACCTGGACGGGCACTGAAGCTTTCTTT
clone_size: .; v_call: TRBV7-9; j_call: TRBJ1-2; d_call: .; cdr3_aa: CASSLVGVAGLELGYTF; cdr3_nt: TGTGCCAGCAGCTTAGTTGGGGTCGCCGGACTAGAACTTGGCTACACCTTC
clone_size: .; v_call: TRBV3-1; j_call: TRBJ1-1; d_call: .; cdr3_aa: CASSQDPGTEAFF; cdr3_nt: TGTGCCAGCAGCCAAGATCCAGGCACTGAAGCTTTCTTT
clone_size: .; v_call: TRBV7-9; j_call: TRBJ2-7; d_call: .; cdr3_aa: CASSLPPDREDEQYF; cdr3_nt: TGTGCCAGCAGCCTACCCCCCGACAGGGAGGACGAGCAGTACTTC
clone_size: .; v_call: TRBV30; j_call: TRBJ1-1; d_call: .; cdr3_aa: CAWWDGGGPEAFF; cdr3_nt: TGTGCCTGGTGGGACGGCGGGGGGCCTGAAGCTTTCTTT
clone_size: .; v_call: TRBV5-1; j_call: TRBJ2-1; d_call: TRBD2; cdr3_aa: CASSLEPAGAYNEQFF; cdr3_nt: TGCGCCAGCAGCTTGGAGCCAGCGGGAGCATACAATGAGCAGTTCTTC
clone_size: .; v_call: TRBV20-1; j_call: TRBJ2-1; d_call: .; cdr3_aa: CSARPVREQFF; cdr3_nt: TGCAGTGCTAGACCTGTGAGGGAGCAGTTCTTC
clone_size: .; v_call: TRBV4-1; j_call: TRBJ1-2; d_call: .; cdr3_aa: CASSALPGDYGYTF; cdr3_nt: TGCGCCAGCAGCGCCCTCCCAGGGGACTATGGCTACACCTTC
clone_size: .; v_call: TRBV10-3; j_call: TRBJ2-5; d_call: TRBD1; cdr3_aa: CAIRDSQETQYF; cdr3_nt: TGTGCCATCCGGGACAGCCAAGAGACCCAGTACTTC
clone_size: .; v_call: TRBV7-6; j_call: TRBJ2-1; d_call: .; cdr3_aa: CASSLTGPLGEQFF; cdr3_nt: TGTGCCAGCAGCTTAACAGGCCCGCTAGGTGAGCAGTTCTTC
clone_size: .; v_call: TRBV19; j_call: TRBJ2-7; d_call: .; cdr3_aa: CASSRTLSYEQYF; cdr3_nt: TGTGCCAGTAGTCGGACTCTTTCCTACGAGCAGTACTTC
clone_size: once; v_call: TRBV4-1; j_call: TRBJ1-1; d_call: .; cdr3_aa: CASSRLMGQGNTEAFF; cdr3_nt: TGCGCCAGCAGCCGCCTGATGGGCCAAGGGAACACTGAAGCTTTCTTT
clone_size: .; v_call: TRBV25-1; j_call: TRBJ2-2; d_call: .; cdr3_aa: CASSEYEGSNTGELFF; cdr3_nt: TGTGCCAGCAGTGAATACGAGGGCTCGAACACCGGGGAGCTGTTTTTT
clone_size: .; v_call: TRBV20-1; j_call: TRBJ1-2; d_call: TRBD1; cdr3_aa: CSARDEGQGNYGYTF; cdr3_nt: TGCAGTGCTAGAGATGAAGGACAGGGGAACTATGGCTACACCTTC
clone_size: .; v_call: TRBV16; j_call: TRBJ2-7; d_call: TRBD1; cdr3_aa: CASSQSLGQVAYEQYF; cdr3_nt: TGTGCCAGCAGCCAATCGTTGGGACAGGTTGCCTACGAGCAGTACTTC
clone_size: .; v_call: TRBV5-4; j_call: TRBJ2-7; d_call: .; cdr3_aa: CASSLGRGASYEQYF; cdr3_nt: TGTGCCAGCAGCTTGGGTAGGGGCGCATCCTACGAGCAGTACTTC
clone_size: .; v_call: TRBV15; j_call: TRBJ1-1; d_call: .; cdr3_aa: CATSPGAGWTEAFF; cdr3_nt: TGTGCCACCAGCCCGGGCGCAGGGTGGACTGAAGCTTTCTTT
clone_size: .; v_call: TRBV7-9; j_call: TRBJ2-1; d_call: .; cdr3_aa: CASSLEGSGNEQFF; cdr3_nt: TGTGCCAGCAGCCTTGAGGGCTCGGGTAATGAGCAGTTCTTC
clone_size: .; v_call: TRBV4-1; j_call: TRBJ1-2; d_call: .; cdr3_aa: CASLFAPGGDGYTF; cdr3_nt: TGCGCCAGCCTATTCGCGCCGGGGGGGGATGGCTACACCTTC
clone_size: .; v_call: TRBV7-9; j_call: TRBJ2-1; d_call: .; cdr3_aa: CASSFRDSLGNEQFF; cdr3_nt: TGTGCCAGCAGCTTCCGGGACTCCCTTGGGAATGAGCAGTTCTTC